This TCR beta chain originates from a study of shared clonotypes between healthy human individuals. Combining CD45RO+ cells with CCR7-negative CD45RA+ TemRA cells gave CD8 memory. V was clipped by 6 bases and J by 4 bases, with 16 bases between them. CDR3 length: 14 amino acids. Germline V gives CDR1 LNHDA, CDR2 SQIVND (reference sequence). Profiling relied on immunoSEQ multiplex PCR, and the TCRdb table lists in-frame clones only, not all of them. The sample contains around 120,000 clones, approximately 65% of which appear only once. The sequenced material came from memory CD8+ T cells sorted from blood. Subset described: CD45RO+ cells pooled with CCR7-negative TemRA cells. J is TRBJ2-7 and V is TRBV19; D may be TRBD1 or TRBD2 (5 bases each). This receptor was obtained from a woman in her 30s in good health. The CDR3 region is CASRSQGGGYEQYF. CDR3 nucleotides: TGTGCCAGTAGGTCGCAGGGCGGAGGATACGAGCAGTACTTC.